This TCR beta chain appears in the sequencing data of a study of cytomegalovirus exposure and HLA in healthy donors (dated by TCRdb to 2016 to 2017). Some background on the complete study: In an earlier analysis of under 750 of the donors, around 290 Gb of sequence data and roughly 100 million unique TCR beta sequences from about 179 million T cells were reported. In the later analysis, no new phenotypic data were used to find candidate immune exposures; instead, reliance was placed on TCR beta sequences and their occurrence across donors. The study profiled the T cell repertoires of about 720 subjects by immunosequencing and related them to cytomegalovirus serostatus. The study was designed to test whether signatures of past pathogen exposure could be identified by cataloging public T cell receptors. A later analysis re-examined previously published TCR beta repertoires from several hundred donors and added high-resolution HLA genotyping to investigate patterns of TCR occurrence. An earlier analysis of fewer than 700 of the donors applied high-throughput TCR beta sequencing to assess whether each TCR beta V gene segment acted as functional or pseudogenic. Donor age, sex, ethnicity and CMV serostatus were compiled together with the repertoire data. To predict cytomegalovirus infection status, the study brought together high-throughput TCR immunosequencing, statistical association of individual TCRs with disease status, and machine learning. Typing coverage varied by locus: roughly 629-630 donors for A, B, C, DRB1 and DQB1; approximately 500 for DQA1; more than 600 for DPA1; around 450 for DPB1. Every discovery cohort repertoire had been produced on one sequencing platform. An early release that covered about 600 HLA-typed donors contained approximately 300 gigabases of sequencing data and about 93 million unique TCR sequences. Of the roughly 390 genotyped donors, around 81% fell in the genetic ancestry cluster associated with self-reported Caucasian donors. On average, around 240,000 unique TCR beta nucleotide sequences were sequenced per donor among 398 genotyped donors of the cohort, with roughly 18% of those sequences being non-productive. Both class I and class II loci were covered by HLA typing, at four-digit resolution. A later genetic analysis used genome-wide SNP genotypes for about three fifths of the 666 donors, treating that subset as a discovery cohort. Several DR-DQ haplotypes were treated as single units for association and clustering because of strong linkage in the cohort. Besides the first cohort of 550 to 750 subjects, a separate validation cohort made up of around 120 different subjects was used. The study at large found these results: Most TCR sequences were seen in very few donors, while some public TCRs were found in many individuals. Several of the top co-occurrence clusters appeared to be linked to parvovirus B19, influenza, CMV and Epstein-Barr virus, according to a later analysis. A further reported finding was that TCR beta sequences accurately predicted the HLA-A and HLA-B alleles for most subjects in the first cohort. Broadly in line with IMGT annotations, most TCR beta V segments showed up in productive rearrangements about 87% or about 30% of the time in an earlier analysis of under 700 of the donors. Immune exposure information for the cohort was limited to CMV serostatus. Most CMV-associated TCR beta chains appeared to be HLA-restricted in a later analysis, and the HLA associations seemed to be driven largely by CMV exposure. V-gene and J-gene trimming of TCR beta chains was associated with a missense DCLRE1C variant in a later genetic analysis, and the association was replicated in an independent cohort. Compared with the roughly 710-donor mean, donors in an Asian-associated ancestry cluster had fewer N-insertions in productive TCRs, according to a later genetic analysis. Roughly 15 rarely observed V segments, including chromosome 9 orphons, were excluded from the earlier analysis of a few hundred of the donors because counts were too low. Cytomegalovirus status was reported to be diagnosed by the classifier with high specificity and sensitivity in both the original and validation cohorts. The authors suggested that the approach could potentially be extended to other disease states and immunological phenotypes. Some IMGT-functional V segments, including TRBV6-2 and TRBV6-3, could not be distinguished by the 87-base-pair reads and were therefore excluded. When HLA alleles, especially DR and DQ, strongly co-occurred, TCR associations were difficult to assign to individual alleles. At a false discovery rate of 0.05, a later analysis linked 16,951 TCR beta sequences to specific HLA alleles. In this cohort, only TCR beta chains were sequenced, and detectable features were limited by the absence of alpha or paired-chain data. Correlated functional status among segregating V segments might reflect linkage disequilibrium, but an unknown experimental factor could not be ruled out. A total of roughly 160 TCR beta chains were listed by the study as associated with cytomegalovirus. A later analysis found that TCR association rates varied across HLA loci, with DRB1 alleles showing the most associated TCRs and HLA-C alleles the fewest. Three of the identified cytomegalovirus-associated TCR beta chains were confirmed in vitro to be specific for cytomegalovirus antigens. In a later analysis, HLA-associated TCR beta chains showed more clonal expansion and lower generation probabilities than non-associated chains that were equally common. Roughly uniform sequencing depth across donors was assumed in presence/absence analyses, although this assumption may not hold. HLA typing was unavailable for some donors at each locus, so association tests used only the typed subset. A cluster of highly shared sequence variants was judged likely to represent a technical artifact of the sequencing pipeline.

Taken from the germline V gene, the CDR1 and CDR2 loops are KGHSY and FQNENV. The germline V and J ends show losses of 2 bases and 7 bases respectively, and no gene match explains 4 bases of the junction. The CDR3 goes from the cysteine to the phenylalanine over 14 residues. The entry retains the CDR3 DNA only, 42 bases that are in frame from base 1. The cohort consisted of approximately 670 healthy bone marrow donors. Cohort members were all nominally healthy when sampled, although unrecorded immune exposures were likely present. The donor tested CMV seronegative, placing the donor among the roughly 400 seronegative members of the cohort. Every donor gave a peripheral blood sample, and the peripheral blood mononuclear cells from that sample were used for TCR beta sequencing. Genomic DNA was extracted from the blood cell samples with the Qiagen DNeasy Blood Extraction Kit. This clone was found a few times. There is no known antigen for this receptor. The sample holds no much larger clone one base away, and base qualities are not on file.

Receptor amplification or capture employed the immunoSEQ multiplex PCR assay. For the multiplex PCR, a mixture combining 60 forward primers for TCR Vbeta segments and 13 reverse primers for TCR Jbeta segments was used. The CDR3 region of rearranged TCR beta genes was amplified from genomic DNA by a multiplex PCR assay. The Illumina HiSeq System was used to sequence the amplified TCR beta libraries as 87-base-pair reads. Concerning the study's data processing: Across the 670 or so repertoires, a later analysis counted 80 million or so unique TCR beta chains, approximately 12 million of which were shared by at least two donors. Raw reads were error-corrected and collapsed into unique sequences by a nearest-neighbor algorithm in which closely related sequences were merged to remove PCR and sequencing errors. To assign V, D and J gene segments, CDR3 sequences were aligned to IMGT reference sequences. Each retained sequence needed at least a six-nucleotide match to both a V gene segment and a J gene segment. Rearrangements were classified as productive when the CDR3 lacked stop codons and remained in frame with V and J, and all other rearrangements were classified as non-productive. CDR3 was defined by IMGT convention, running from the second conserved V-encoded cysteine to the conserved J-encoded phenylalanine. The earlier analysis of about 500 of the donors excluded sequences that lacked an unambiguous match to a single V gene segment. An earlier analysis of fewer than 650 of the donors classified V segments as functional when productive rearrangements were above 56.7% and as segregating when the standard deviation between donors was above 5%. A statistical classification framework was built for diagnosing cytomegalovirus status from the catalog of TCR beta chain sequences. A later analysis assigned V and J genes by comparing TCR nucleotide sequences with IMGT/GENE-DB human TR gene sequences. A later analysis assigned CDR3 sequences and most-parsimonious VDJ recombination scenarios with the TCRdist pipeline. In a later analysis, each TCR beta chain was defined by its CDR3 amino acid sequence together with its V-gene family, and reads lacking a unique V-gene family were excluded. A later analysis removed 600 or so highly shared, low-generation-probability nucleotide sequences to deal with suspected cross-contamination and a sequencing artifact. A later analysis calculated a clonal expansion index for each public chain from normalized within-repertoire ranks of inferred template counts. Generation probabilities in a later analysis came from a VDJ recombination model fitted to out-of-frame rearrangements, and those results were checked against IGoR. In a later analysis, hypergeometric tests were used to score TCR-TCR, TCR-HLA and TCR-CMV co-occurrence, with a repertoire-size bias correction applied to TCR pairs. False discovery rates were estimated in a later analysis by permuting HLA or CMV assignments 20 times. In a later analysis, co-occurring TCRs were grouped with DBSCAN, and TCRdist sequence similarity was added when clustering was performed within HLA-allele-positive subsets. Repertoires with fewer than 30,000 or more than 120,000 public chains were left out of co-occurrence clustering, as were about 5 repertoires with anomalous nucleotide sharing. In TCRdb, the immuneACCESS table is reduced to in-frame sequences with V and J assigned. These tables do not hold every clone; where another copy was compared, an unresolved V gene accounts for under half, and the others remain unexplained. V, J and clone size derive from that table, while D and trimming were established from the DNA sequence. The sample includes roughly 160,000 clones, with about 72% observed a single time. The ten largest clones take up roughly 1.6% of the sample.

The sequence came from a girl aged 5-17 years in good health and CMV-seronegative. The sample consisted of PBMCs. The sequence joins TRBV16 to TRBJ2-2; 7 middle bases align to TRBD2. Here the CDR3 is given as CASSQGRAGGELFF. DNA sequence: TGTGCCAGCAGCCAAGGGAGGGCTGGCGGGGAGCTGTTTTTT.